This T cell receptor (beta chain) was sequenced for a study of blood T cell repertoires in COVID-19. Across the study: Sites in the United States, Italy and Spain provided acute and convalescent COVID-19 samples. T cells, B-cell-depleted T cells, or PBMCs provided the cDNA or gDNA that served as material.

Germline CDR1 SGHRS, CDR2 YFSETQ. The CDR3 runs 17 residues. The V gene end was trimmed by 3 bases and the J gene end by 5 bases; junction bases not matched to a gene: 14. Original analysis: The assay estimated nucleated cells by amplifying reference gene primers. Repertoires were generated with immunoSEQ multiplex PCR, while TCRdb's copy carries only in-frame clones and drops some. V and J calls and clone size are those listed in that table; D and trimming were worked out from the DNA. The table has over 350,000 clones, 80% to 90% seen once; the top ten hold around 4.5%. The receptor was isolated from a woman aged 30 to 39 with acute or convalescent COVID-19. The sample consisted of peripheral blood. The genes are TRBV5-1 and TRBJ2-5, with TRBD2 identical over 9 bases. The CDR3 DNA reads as TGCGCCAGCAGCTCTAAAGCGGGGGGCTACGCCGGGGAGACCCAGTACTTC. It specifies CASSSKAGGYAGETQYF.